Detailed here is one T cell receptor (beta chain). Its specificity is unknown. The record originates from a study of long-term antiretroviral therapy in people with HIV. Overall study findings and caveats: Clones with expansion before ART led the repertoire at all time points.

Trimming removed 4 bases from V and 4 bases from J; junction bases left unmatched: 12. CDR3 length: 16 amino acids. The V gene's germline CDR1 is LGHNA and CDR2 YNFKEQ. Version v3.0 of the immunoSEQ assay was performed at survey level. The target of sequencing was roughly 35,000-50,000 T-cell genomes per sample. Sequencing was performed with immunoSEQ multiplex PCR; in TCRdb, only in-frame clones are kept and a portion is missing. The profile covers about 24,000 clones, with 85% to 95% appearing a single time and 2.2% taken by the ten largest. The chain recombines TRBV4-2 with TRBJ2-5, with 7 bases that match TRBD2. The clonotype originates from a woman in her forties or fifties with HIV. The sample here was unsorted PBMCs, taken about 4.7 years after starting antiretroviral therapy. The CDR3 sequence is CASSLGLESIRETQYF. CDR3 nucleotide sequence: TGTGCCAGCAGCCTTGGACTAGAGTCAATCCGAGAGACCCAGTACTTC.